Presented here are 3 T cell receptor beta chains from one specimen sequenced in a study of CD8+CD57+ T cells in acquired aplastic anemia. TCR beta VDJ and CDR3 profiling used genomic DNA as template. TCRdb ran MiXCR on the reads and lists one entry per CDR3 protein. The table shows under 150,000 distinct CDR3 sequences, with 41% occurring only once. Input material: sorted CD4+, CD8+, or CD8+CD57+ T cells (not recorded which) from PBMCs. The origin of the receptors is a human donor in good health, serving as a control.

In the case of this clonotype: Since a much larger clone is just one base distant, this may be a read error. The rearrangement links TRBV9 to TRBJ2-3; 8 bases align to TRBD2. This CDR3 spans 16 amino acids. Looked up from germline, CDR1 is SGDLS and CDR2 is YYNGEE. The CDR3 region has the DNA TGTGCCAGCAGCGCGCTAGCGGGCGGGAGCATAGATACGCAGTATTTT. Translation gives CASSALAGGSIDTQYF.

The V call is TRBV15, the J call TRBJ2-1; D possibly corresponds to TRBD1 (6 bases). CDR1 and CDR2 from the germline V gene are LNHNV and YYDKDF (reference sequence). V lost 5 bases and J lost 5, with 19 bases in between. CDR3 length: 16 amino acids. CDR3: CATSSRLDRFDNEQFF. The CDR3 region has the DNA TGTGCCACCAGCTCTCGACTCGACAGGTTTGACAATGAGCAGTTCTTC.

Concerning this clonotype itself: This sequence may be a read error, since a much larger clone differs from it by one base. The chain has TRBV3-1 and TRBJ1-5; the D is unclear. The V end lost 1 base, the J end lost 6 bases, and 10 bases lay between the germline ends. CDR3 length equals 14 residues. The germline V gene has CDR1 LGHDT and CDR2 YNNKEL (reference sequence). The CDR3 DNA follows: TGTGCCAGCAGCCAAGGATCGTTCAGTCAGCCCCAGCATTTT. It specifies CASSQGSFSQPQHF.